The 5 T cell receptor beta chains in this list originate from one sample, sequenced in a study of blood T cell repertoires in COVID-19. Clones were sequenced by immunoSEQ multiplex PCR, and TCRdb holds only the in-frame ones, with some missing. The sample records 130,000 or so clones, less than 85% being singletons. The sequenced sample was peripheral blood. The receptors derive from a woman aged 55-69 years with acute or convalescent COVID-19.

The chain recombines TRBV4-1 with TRBJ1-3; D remains ambiguous. Germline CDR1 MGHRA, CDR2 YSYEKL. The CDR3 is 14 amino acids. V gave up 0 bases and J gave up 7 bases, with 10 bases separating them. CDR3 in amino acids: CASSQESGMNTIYF. In DNA, the CDR3 is TGCGCCAGCAGCCAAGAATCCGGGATGAACACCATATATTTT.

The chain recombines TRBV12-3 or TRBV12-4 with TRBJ1-4; D may be TRBD1 (5 bases). Between the trimmed V and J ends, which lost 6 bases and 10 bases, there was a span of 12 bases. CDR3 length equals 12 residues. Here the CDR3 reads CASSPNQGKLFF. CDR3 nucleotide sequence: TGTGCCAGCAGCCCGAACCAGGGAAAACTGTTTTTT.

The V gene is TRBV4-1, the J gene TRBJ1-2, with 7 bases that match TRBD1. Germline loops: CDR1 MGHRA, CDR2 YSYEKL. The CDR3 sequence is 12 residues long. V dropped 6 bases and J dropped 6; count of bases not matched to a gene: 4. The CDR3 spells CASSQTGDGYTF. For the CDR3, the DNA is TGCGCCAGCAGTCAAACAGGGGATGGCTACACCTTC.

The sample holds a few counts of this clone. The gene calls are TRBV6-1 and TRBJ1-1, with a possible D match to TRBD1 (6 bases). The CDR3 consists of 14 residues. CDR1 MNHNS and CDR2 SASEGT come from the germline V gene. The ends were cut back, 3 bases at V and 2 bases at J, with 10 bases in the middle. The CDR3 DNA reads TGTGCCAGCAGTGAGGTACAGGGAAACACTGAAGCTTTCTTT. The encoded protein is CASSEVQGNTEAFF.

This clone has a handful of counts. This chain uses TRBV3-1 (or the pseudogene TRBV3-2) with TRBJ1-5, with 10 bases lining up with TRBD1. The CDR3 is 16 residues long. Losses at the gene ends were 2 bases for V and 7 bases for J; bases not matched to a gene: 8. Germline-derived CDR1 and CDR2 are LGHDT and YNNKEL (reference sequence). CDR3 residues: CASSQTGTGDWQPQHF. DNA of the CDR3: TGTGCCAGCAGCCAAACCGGGACAGGGGATTGGCAGCCCCAGCATTTT.